This T cell receptor (beta chain) emerged from a study of spatial heterogeneity in lung cancer. Documented time point: blood at routine non-recurrence follow-up after resection. TCRdb reanalysed the 5' RACE reads using MiXCR and keeps one entry per CDR3 protein. The sample includes roughly 120,000 distinct CDR3 sequences, roughly 10% of them seen just once. The sample consisted of PBMCs, taken at follow-up. This receptor was identified in a female donor with early-stage non-small cell lung cancer.

CDR3 region: CAWNLPDRAGGYTF. The CDR3 DNA sequence: TGTGCCTGGAACCTACCCGACAGGGCGGGTGGCTACACCTTC. This chain links TRBV30 with TRBJ1-2; 7 nucleotides align to TRBD1. The CDR3 is 14 amino acids. The trim removed 4 bases at V and 7 bases at J, leaving 12 bases unmatched. Germline CDR1 is GTSNPN and CDR2 is SVGIG (reference sequence).